This TCR beta chain was identified in a study of CD8 T cells in ankylosing spondylitis (dated by TCRdb to the late 2010s). About the study as a whole: The study set out to find disease-linked TCR variants by profiling T cell receptor beta repertoires in ankylosing spondylitis patients and healthy donors. The full study cohort comprised 20 to 25 ankylosing spondylitis patients and some 110 healthy donors. Peripheral blood was sampled, and synovial fluid was additionally collected from ankylosing spondylitis patients.

This clonotype has a handful of counts. Which antigen it targets is not known. No base quality information exists; no much larger clone differs at one position. Results the study describes overall, beyond this receptor: A CD8+ phenotype was shown by the disease-linked clones, which were found at relatively low frequencies in peripheral blood. Some motif variants had previously been reported in the synovial fluid and blood of reactive arthritis patients, which suggests shared mechanisms of disease initiation. Significant enrichment of the disease-linked clones was reported in matched synovial fluid samples from ankylosing spondylitis patients. A TCR beta motif made up of several highly homologous amino acid variants appeared to be characteristic of blood from ankylosing spondylitis patients.

The junction carries 16 bases between V and J, which are trimmed by 6 bases and 4 bases respectively. CDR1 and CDR2, looked up from the germline V gene, are KGHSH and LQKENI. From the cysteine through the phenylalanine, the CDR3 covers 15 amino acids. Of the read, only the CDR3 DNA is kept; its 45 bases are in frame from base 1. The sequencer was an Illumina HiSeq 2500. Quantitative 5'-RACE with molecular barcodes was used to prepare TCR beta libraries. Per the source publication's procedure: Disease-linked TCR variants were identified with a new computational method built on a probabilistic model of VDJ rearrangement. TCRdb applied fastp at Q25 and MiXCR to the public reads, then kept only in-frame beta chains. A single entry per CDR3 protein holds the most common genes and DNA from its merged rows. TCRdb assigned the V and J calls; the authors' analysis was not used. The table for this sample lists nearly 350,000 distinct CDR3 sequences; 14% to 15% of them were counted only once. Roughly 0.99% of the sample is taken by the ten largest.

The sequence was obtained from a male donor with ankylosing spondylitis or in good health (not recorded which). The rearranged chain carries TRBV18 and TRBJ2-4; the D region is possibly TRBD1 or TRBD2, each matching across 5 bases. Specimen: blood, either unsorted or a sorted T cell fraction (not recorded which). The CDR3 has the sequence CASSQRDGQKNIQYF. The nucleotide sequence is TGTGCCAGCTCCCAAAGGGACGGACAAAAAAACATTCAGTACTTC.